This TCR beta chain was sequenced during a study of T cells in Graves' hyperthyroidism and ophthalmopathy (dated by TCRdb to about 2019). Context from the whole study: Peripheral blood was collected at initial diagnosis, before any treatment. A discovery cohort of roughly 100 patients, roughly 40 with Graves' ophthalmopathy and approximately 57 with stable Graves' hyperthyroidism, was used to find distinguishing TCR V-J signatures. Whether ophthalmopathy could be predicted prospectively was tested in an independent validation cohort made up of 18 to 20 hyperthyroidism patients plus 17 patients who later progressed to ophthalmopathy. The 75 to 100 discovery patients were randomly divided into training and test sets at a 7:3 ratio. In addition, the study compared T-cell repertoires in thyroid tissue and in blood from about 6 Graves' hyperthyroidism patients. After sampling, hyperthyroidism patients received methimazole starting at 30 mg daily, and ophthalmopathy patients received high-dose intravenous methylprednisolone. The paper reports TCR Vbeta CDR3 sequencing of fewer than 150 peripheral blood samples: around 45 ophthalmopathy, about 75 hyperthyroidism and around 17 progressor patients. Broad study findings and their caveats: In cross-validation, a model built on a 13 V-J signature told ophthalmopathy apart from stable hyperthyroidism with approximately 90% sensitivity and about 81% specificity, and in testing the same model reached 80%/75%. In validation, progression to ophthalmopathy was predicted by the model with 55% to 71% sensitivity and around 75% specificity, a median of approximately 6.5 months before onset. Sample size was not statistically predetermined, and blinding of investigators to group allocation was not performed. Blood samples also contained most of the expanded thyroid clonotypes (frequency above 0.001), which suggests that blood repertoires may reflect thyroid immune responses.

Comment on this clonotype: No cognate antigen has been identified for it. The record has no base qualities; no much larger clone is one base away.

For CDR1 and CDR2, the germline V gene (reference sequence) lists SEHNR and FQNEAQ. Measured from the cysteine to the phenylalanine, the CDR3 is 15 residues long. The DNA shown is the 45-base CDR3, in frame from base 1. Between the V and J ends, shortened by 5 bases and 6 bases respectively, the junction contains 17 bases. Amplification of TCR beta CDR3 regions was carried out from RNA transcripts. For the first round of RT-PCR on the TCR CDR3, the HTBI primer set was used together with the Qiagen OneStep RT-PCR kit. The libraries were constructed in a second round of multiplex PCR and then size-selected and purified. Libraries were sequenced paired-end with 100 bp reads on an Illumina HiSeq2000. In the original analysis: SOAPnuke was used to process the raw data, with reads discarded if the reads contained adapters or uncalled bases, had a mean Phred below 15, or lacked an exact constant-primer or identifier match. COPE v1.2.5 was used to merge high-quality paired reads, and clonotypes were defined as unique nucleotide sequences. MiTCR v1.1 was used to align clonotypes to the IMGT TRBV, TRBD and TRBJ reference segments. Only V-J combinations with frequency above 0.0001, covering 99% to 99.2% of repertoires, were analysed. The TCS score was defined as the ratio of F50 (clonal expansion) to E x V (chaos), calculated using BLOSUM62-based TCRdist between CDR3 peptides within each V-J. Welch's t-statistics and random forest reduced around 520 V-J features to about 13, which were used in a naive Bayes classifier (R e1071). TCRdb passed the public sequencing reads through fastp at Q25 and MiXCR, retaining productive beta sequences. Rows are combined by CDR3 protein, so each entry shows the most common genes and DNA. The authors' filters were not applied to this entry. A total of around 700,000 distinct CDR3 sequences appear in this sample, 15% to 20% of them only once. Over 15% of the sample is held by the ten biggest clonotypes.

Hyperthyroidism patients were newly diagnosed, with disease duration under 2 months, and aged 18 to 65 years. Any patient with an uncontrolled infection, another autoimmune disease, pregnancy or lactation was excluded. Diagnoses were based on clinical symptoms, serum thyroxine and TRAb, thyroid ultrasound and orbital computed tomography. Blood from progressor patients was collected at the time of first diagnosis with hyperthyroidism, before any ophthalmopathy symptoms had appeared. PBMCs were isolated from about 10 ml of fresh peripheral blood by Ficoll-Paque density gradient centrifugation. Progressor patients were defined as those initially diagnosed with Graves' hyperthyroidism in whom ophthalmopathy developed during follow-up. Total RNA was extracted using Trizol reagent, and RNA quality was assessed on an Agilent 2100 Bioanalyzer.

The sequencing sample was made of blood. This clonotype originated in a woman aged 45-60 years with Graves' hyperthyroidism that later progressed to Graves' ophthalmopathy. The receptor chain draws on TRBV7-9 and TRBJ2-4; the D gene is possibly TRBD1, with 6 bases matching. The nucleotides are TGTGCCAGCAGCCGTTCAGGGGAGCGGATAAACATTCAGTACTTC. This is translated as CASSRSGERINIQYF.